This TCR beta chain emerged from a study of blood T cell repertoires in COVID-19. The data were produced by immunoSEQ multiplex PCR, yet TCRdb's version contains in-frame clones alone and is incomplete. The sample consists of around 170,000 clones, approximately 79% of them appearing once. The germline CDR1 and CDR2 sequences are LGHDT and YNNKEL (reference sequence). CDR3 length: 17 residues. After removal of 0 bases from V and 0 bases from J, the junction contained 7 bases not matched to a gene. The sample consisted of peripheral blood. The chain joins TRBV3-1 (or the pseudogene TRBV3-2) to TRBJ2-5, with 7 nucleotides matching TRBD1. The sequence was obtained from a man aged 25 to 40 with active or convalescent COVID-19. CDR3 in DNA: TGTGCCAGCAGCCAAGATGGGGGACAGCCATACCAAGAGACCCAGTACTTC. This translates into CASSQDGGQPYQETQYF.